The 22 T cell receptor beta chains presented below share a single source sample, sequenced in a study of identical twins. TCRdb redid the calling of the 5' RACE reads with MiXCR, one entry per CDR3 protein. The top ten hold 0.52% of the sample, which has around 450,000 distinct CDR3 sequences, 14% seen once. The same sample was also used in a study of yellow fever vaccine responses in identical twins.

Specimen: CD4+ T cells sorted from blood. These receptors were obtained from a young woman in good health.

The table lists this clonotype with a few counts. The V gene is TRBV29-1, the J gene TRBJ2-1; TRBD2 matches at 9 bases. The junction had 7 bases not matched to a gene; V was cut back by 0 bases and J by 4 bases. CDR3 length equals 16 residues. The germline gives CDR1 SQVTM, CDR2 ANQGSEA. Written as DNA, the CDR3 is TGCAGCGTTGAAGATCCGCGGGAGGGCCCTTACAATGAGCAGTTCTTC. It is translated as CSVEDPREGPYNEQFF.

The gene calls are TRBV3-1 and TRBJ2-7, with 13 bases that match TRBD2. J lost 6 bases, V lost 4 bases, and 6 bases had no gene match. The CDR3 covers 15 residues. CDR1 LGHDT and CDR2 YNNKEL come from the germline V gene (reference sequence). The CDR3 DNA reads TGTGCCAGCAGCCCTACTAGCGGGGGGGCCGCCGAGCAGTACTTC. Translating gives CASSPTSGGAAEQYF.

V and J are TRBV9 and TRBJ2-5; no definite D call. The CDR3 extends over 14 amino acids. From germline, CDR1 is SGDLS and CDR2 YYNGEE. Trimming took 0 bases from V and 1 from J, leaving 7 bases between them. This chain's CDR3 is CASSVGSAQETQYF. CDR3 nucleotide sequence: TGTGCCAGCAGCGTAGGAAGCGCCCAAGAGACCCAGTACTTC. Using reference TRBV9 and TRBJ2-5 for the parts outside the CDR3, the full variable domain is DSGVTQTPKHLITATGQRVTLRCSPRSGDLSVYWYQQSLDQGLQFLIQYYNGEERAKGNILERFSAQQFPDLHSELNLSSLELGDSALYFCASSVGSAQETQYFGPGTRLLVL.

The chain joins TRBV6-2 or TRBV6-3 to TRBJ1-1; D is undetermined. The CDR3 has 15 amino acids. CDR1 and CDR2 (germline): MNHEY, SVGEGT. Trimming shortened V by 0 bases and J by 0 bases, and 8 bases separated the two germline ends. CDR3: CASSYSTVMNTEAFF. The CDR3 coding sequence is TGTGCCAGCAGTTACTCGACCGTTATGAACACTGAAGCTTTCTTT.

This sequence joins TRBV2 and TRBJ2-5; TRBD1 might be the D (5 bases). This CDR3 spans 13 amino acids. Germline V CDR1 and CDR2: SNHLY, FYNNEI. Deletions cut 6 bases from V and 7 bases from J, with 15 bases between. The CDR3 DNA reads TGTGCCAGCAGGGGCCGGGCTACAGGGACCCAGTACTTC. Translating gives CASRGRATGTQYF. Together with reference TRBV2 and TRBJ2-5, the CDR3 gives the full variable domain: EPEVTQTPSHQVTQMGQEVILRCVPISNHLYFYWYRQILGQKVEFLVSFYNNEISEKSEIFDDQFSVERPDGSNFTLKIRSTKLEDSAMYFCASRGRATGTQYFGPGTRLLVL.

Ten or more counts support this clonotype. CDR3 nucleotides: TGTGCCAGCAACAGACTTAGCGGGGGGGCCGGGAATGAGCAGTTCTTC. As protein: CASNRLSGGAGNEQFF. V is TRBV12-3 or TRBV12-4 and J is TRBJ2-1; 11 bases align to TRBD2. J was trimmed by 7 bases and V by 7 bases; bases with no gene match: 12. There are 16 residues in the CDR3.

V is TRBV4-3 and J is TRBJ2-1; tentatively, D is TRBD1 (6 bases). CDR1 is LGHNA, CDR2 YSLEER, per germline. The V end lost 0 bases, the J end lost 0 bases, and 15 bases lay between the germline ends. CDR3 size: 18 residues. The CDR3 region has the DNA TGCGCCAGCAGCCAAGATCCCGGACAGCGGAGCTCCTACAATGAGCAGTTCTTC. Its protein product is CASSQDPGQRSSYNEQFF.

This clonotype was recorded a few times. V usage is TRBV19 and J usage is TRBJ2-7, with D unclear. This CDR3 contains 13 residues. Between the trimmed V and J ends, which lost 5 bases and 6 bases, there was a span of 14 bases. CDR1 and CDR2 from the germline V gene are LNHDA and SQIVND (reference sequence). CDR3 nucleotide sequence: TGTGCCAGTAGTGGGATAGCCCTAGGCGAGCAGTACTTC. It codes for CASSGIALGEQYF.

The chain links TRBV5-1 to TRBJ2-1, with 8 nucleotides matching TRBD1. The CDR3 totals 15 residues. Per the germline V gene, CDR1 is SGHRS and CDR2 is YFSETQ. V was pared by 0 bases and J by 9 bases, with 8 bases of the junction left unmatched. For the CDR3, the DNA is TGCGCCAGCAGCTTGGACGGACAGGGTACCGCTGAGCAGTTCTTC. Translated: CASSLDGQGTAEQFF. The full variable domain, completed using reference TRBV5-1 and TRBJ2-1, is KAGVTQTPRYLIKTRGQQVTLSCSPISGHRSVSWYQQTPGQGLQFLFEYFSETQRNKGNFPGRFSGRQFSNSRSEMNVSTLELGDSALYLCASSLDGQGTAEQFFGPGTRLTVL.

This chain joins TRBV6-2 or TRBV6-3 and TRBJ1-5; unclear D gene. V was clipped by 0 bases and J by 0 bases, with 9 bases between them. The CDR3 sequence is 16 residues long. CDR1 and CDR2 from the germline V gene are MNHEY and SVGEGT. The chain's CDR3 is CASSYSSGYSNQPQHF. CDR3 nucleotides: TGTGCCAGCAGTTACTCGAGTGGGTATAGCAATCAGCCCCAGCATTTT.

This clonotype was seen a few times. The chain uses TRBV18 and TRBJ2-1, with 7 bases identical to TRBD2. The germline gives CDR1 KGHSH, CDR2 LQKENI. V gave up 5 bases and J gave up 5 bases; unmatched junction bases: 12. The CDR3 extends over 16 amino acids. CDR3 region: CASSSARPSGNNEQFF. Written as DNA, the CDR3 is TGTGCCAGCTCATCCGCCCGCCCTAGCGGAAACAATGAGCAGTTCTTC.

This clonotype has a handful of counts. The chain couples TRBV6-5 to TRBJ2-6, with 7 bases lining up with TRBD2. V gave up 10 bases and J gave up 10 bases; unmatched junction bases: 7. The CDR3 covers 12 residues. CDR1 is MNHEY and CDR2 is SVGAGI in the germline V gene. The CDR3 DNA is TGTGCCACCCTCTCGGGGGGAAACGTCCTGACTTTC. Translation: CATLSGGNVLTF.

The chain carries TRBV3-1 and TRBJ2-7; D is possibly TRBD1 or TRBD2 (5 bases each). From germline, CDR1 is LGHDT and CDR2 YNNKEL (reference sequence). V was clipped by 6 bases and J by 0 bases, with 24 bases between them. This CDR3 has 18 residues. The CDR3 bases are TGTGCCAGCAGTCCCCCATTCCTTGACAGTGGAGGCTCCTACGAGCAGTACTTC. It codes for CASSPPFLDSGGSYEQYF.

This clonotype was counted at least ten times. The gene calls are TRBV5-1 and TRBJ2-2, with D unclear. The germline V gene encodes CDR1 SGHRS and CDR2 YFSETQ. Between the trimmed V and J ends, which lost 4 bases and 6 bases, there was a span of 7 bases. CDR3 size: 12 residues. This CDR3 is CASSPGSGELFF. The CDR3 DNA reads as TGCGCCAGCAGCCCGGGCTCCGGGGAGCTGTTTTTT.

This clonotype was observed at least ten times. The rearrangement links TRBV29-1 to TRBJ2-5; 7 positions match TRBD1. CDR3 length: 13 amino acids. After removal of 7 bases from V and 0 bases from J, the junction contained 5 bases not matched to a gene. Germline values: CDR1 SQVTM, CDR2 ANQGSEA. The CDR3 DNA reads TGCAGCGCCGGGACAGATTACCAAGAGACCCAGTACTTC. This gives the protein CSAGTDYQETQYF.

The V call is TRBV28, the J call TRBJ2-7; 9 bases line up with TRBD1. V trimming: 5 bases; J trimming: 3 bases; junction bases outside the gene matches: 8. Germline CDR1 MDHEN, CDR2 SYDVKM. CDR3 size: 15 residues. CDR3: CASSPSGTGIYEQYF. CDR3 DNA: TGTGCCAGCAGTCCCTCAGGGACAGGGATCTACGAGCAGTACTTC.

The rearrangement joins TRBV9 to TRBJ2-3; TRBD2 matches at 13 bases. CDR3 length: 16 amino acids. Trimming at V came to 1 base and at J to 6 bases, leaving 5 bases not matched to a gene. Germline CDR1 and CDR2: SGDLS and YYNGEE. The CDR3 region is CASSVNGLAGADTQYF. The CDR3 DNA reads TGTGCCAGCAGCGTAAACGGACTAGCGGGGGCGGATACGCAGTATTTT. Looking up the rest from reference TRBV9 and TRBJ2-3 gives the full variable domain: DSGVTQTPKHLITATGQRVTLRCSPRSGDLSVYWYQQSLDQGLQFLIQYYNGEERAKGNILERFSAQQFPDLHSELNLSSLELGDSALYFCASSVNGLAGADTQYFGPGTRLTVL.

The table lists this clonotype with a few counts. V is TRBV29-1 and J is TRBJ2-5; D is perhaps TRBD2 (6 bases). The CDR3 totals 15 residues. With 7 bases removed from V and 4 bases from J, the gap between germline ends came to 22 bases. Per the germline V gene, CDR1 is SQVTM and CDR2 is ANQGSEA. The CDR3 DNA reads TGCAGCGGTGCCGGAGCCGGGGCGGGGCCAGAGACCCAGTACTTC. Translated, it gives CSGAGAGAGPETQYF.

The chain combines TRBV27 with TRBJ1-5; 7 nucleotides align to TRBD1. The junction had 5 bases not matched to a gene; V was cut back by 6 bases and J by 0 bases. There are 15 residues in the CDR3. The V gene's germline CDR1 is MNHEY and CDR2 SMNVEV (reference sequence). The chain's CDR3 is CASRKGADSNQPQHF. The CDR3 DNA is TGTGCCAGCAGAAAGGGGGCAGATAGCAATCAGCCCCAGCATTTT.

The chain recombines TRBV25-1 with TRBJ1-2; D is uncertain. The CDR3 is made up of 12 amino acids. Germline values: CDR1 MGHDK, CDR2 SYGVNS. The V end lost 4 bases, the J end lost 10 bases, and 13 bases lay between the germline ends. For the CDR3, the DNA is TGTGCCAGCAGTGGAGATACTAGCCCCTACACCTTC. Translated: CASSGDTSPYTF.

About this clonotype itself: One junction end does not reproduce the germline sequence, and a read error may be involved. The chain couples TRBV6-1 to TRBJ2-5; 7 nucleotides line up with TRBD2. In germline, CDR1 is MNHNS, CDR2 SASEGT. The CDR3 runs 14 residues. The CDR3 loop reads CASSTQWGGETHYF. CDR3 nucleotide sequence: TGTGCCAGCAGTACCCAGTGGGGGGGAGAGACCCATTACTTC.

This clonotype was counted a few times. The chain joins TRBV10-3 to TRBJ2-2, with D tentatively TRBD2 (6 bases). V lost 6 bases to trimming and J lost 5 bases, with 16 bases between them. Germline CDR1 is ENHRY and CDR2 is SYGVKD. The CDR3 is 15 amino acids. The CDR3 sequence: CAIREGLAATGELFF. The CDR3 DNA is TGTGCCATCAGGGAGGGATTGGCAGCGACCGGGGAGCTGTTTTTT.